Each of the 19 T cell receptor beta chains below was sequenced from the same sample in a study of blood T cell repertoires in COVID-19. The table came from immunoSEQ multiplex PCR; TCRdb's copy has only in-frame clones and leaves some out. Here the sample spans around 500,000 clones, more than 75% being singletons. Sample: PBMCs or T cells enriched from blood (not recorded which). These TCRs come from a woman between 35 and 50 years old who had recovered from COVID-19.

J is TRBJ1-1 and V is TRBV6-5; the D gene is possibly TRBD1 (5 bases). The germline CDR1 and CDR2 sequences are MNHEY and SVGAGI. Trimming took 6 bases from V and 11 from J, leaving 19 bases between them. The CDR3 totals 13 residues. The CDR3 sequence: CASRPGLQLGAFF. CDR3 in DNA: TGTGCCAGCAGACCGGGACTGCAGCTTGGGGCTTTCTTT.

V is TRBV19 and J is TRBJ2-1; 12 bases match TRBD2. Germline values: CDR1 LNHDA, CDR2 SQIVND (reference sequence). CDR3 size: 14 residues. The junction had 6 bases not matched to a gene; V was cut back by 7 bases and J by 8 bases. Here the CDR3 DNA reads TGTGCCAGTAACCTAGGGACTAGCGGGCATGAGCAGTTCTTC. It yields the protein CASNLGTSGHEQFF.

This chain links TRBV23-1 with TRBJ1-2; TRBD1 agrees at 9 bases. TRBV23-1 is classed as an ORF, of uncertain function. V was clipped by 4 bases and J by 4 bases; unmatched bases: 10. The CDR3 length is 16 residues. The CDR3 DNA reads as TGCGCCAGCAGTCTATTTGGACAGGGGATCGGCTATGGCTACACCTTC. Translated, it gives CASSLFGQGIGYGYTF.

CDR3 sequence (DNA): TGCGCCAGCGGAAGGGGGCTTGTTGACGCTGAAGCTTTCTTT. Amino acid sequence: CASGRGLVDAEAFF. The gene calls are TRBV4-3 and TRBJ1-1; 7 bases are a match to TRBD1. The CDR3 consists of 14 residues. The germline gives CDR1 LGHNA, CDR2 YSLEER. Trimming at V came to 8 bases and at J to 6 bases, leaving 12 bases not matched to a gene.

J is TRBJ2-5 and V is TRBV5-1, with D tentatively TRBD1 (6 bases). The CDR3 spans 14 residues. Germline lookup yields CDR1 SGHRS and CDR2 YFSETQ. V shed 4 bases and J shed 3 bases, with 13 bases lying between them. Here the CDR3 DNA reads TGCGCCAGCAGCACGGGACAAACTGAAGAGACCCAGTACTTC. Amino acid sequence: CASSTGQTEETQYF.

This sequence joins TRBV6-5 and TRBJ2-3; D remains ambiguous. Trimming left V 0 bases short and J 2 bases short, with 12 bases between. Germline V CDR1 and CDR2: MNHEY, SVGAGI. CDR3 length: 16 residues. The CDR3 sequence: CASSYSLGEVTDTQYF. As DNA, the CDR3 is TGTGCCAGCAGTTACTCCCTAGGAGAAGTCACAGATACGCAGTATTTT.

This rearrangement joins TRBV4-3 to TRBJ2-3; a weak D match, TRBD1 (6 bases). The length of the CDR3 is 13 residues. Trimming took 2 bases from V and 3 from J, leaving 6 bases between them. CDR1 LGHNA and CDR2 YSLEER come from the germline V gene. In DNA, the CDR3 is TGCGCCAGCAGCCAAAGGGGGACAGATACGCAGTATTTT. Translated: CASSQRGTDTQYF.

This clone was seen only once. This chain uses TRBV6-6 with TRBJ1-5, with 8 nucleotides matching TRBD1. This CDR3 has 15 amino acids. Germline CDR1 MNHNY, CDR2 SVGAGI (reference sequence). With 8 bases clipped from V and 1 base from J, the junction kept 7 bases outside the gene matches. The chain's CDR3 is CASLIRQGSNQPQHF. Written as DNA, the CDR3 is TGTGCCAGCCTCATCAGACAGGGGAGCAATCAGCCCCAGCATTTT.

The chain employs TRBV24-1 and TRBJ1-5, with TRBD1 identical over 7 bases. The CDR3 loop spans 18 amino acids. Per the germline V gene, CDR1 is KGHDR and CDR2 is SFDVKD. Unmatched junction bases numbered 10, after V lost 3 bases and J lost 0 bases. CDR3 nucleotide sequence: TGTGCCACCAGTGATGATGGGGGACAGAATCATAGCAATCAGCCCCAGCATTTT. It is translated as CATSDDGGQNHSNQPQHF.

As for this clone: Other DNA sequences within the sample encode an identical CDR3. The gene calls are TRBV11-2 and TRBJ1-1; 7 nucleotides agree with TRBD1. Per germline, CDR1 SGHAT and CDR2 FQNNGV. This CDR3 has 14 residues. Trimming took 1 base from V and 4 from J; bases not matched to a gene: 3. CDR3: CASSLGQGGTEAFF. In DNA, the CDR3 is TGTGCCAGCAGCTTAGGGCAGGGGGGCACTGAAGCTTTCTTT.

The sample holds a few counts of this clone. The rearrangement uses TRBV7-8 and TRBJ2-7, with 7 bases aligning to TRBD2. With 5 bases clipped from V and 7 bases from J, the junction kept 8 bases outside the gene matches. Germline values: CDR1 SGHVS, CDR2 FQNEAQ. This CDR3 comprises 13 residues. CDR3 protein: CASSRGGRVEQYF. The CDR3 bases are TGTGCCAGCAGCCGGGGAGGGAGAGTTGAGCAGTACTTC.

The rearrangement links TRBV27 to TRBJ1-4; D is possibly TRBD1 (6 bases). Deletions cut 6 bases from V and 7 bases from J, with 18 bases between. Germline V gene sequence: CDR1 MNHEY, CDR2 SMNVEV (reference sequence). This CDR3 contains 15 residues. DNA of the CDR3: TGTGCCAGCAGCCTATCCCACAGGGTGAGTGAAAAACTGTTTTTT. It translates to CASSLSHRVSEKLFF.

This clone was recorded a few times. V is TRBV19 and J is TRBJ2-5; 8 bases agree with TRBD2. Germline trimming cut 3 bases from V and 3 bases from J; bases unmatched to any gene: 6. Germline-derived CDR1 and CDR2 are LNHDA and SQIVND (reference sequence). The CDR3 covers 15 residues. The CDR3 sequence: CASSIELADEETQYF. The CDR3 coding sequence is TGTGCCAGTAGTATCGAACTAGCGGACGAAGAGACCCAGTACTTC.

The chain has TRBV6-5 and TRBJ2-1; no reliable D call. Trimming left V 5 bases short and J 6 bases short, with 14 bases between. The CDR3 is 14 residues long. Germline V CDR1 and CDR2: MNHEY, SVGAGI. The chain's CDR3 is CASSHPLVSNEQFF. The CDR3 nucleotides read TGTGCCAGCAGTCACCCCTTAGTGAGCAATGAGCAGTTCTTC.

This clone came up once. The chain carries TRBV10-1 and TRBJ2-1, with TRBD2 matching 9 bases. This CDR3 is 17 amino acids long. The trim removed 0 bases at V and 5 bases at J, leaving 8 bases unmatched. Germline CDR1 and CDR2: WNHNN and SYGVQD (reference sequence). The CDR3 nucleotides are TGCGCCAGCAGTGAGTCGAAGGGCGGGAGGGGGAACAATGAGCAGTTCTTC. Protein sequence: CASSESKGGRGNNEQFF.

V usage is TRBV4-3 and J usage is TRBJ2-1, with D maybe TRBD2 (6 bases). Germline V gene sequence: CDR1 LGHNA, CDR2 YSLEER. The length of the CDR3 is 17 residues. Between the trimmed V and J ends, which lost 2 bases and 7 bases, there was a span of 21 bases. CDR3: CASSQLLSGDVGNEQFF. The CDR3 DNA is TGCGCCAGCAGCCAACTGCTTTCGGGAGATGTAGGGAATGAGCAGTTCTTC.

The chain carries TRBV12-3 or TRBV12-4 and TRBJ2-5; no firm D call. The CDR3 contains 11 residues. V lost 5 bases to trimming and J lost 3 bases, with 4 bases between them. The CDR3, as DNA: TGTGCCAGCAGTGAGAAAGAGACCCAGTACTTC. Encoded protein: CASSEKETQYF.

The rearrangement joins TRBV13 to TRBJ2-3; TRBD2 aligns across 9 bases. Germline CDR1 and CDR2: PRHDT and FYEKMQ (reference sequence). The CDR3 has 13 residues. The trim removed 5 bases at V and 5 bases at J, leaving 2 bases unmatched. CDR3 amino acids: CASSLAGQDTQYF. The DNA for the CDR3 is TGTGCCAGCAGCCTAGCGGGACAAGATACGCAGTATTTT.

The chain carries TRBV13 and TRBJ1-1; 7 bases align to TRBD1. Trimming cost V 2 bases and J 6 bases; bases outside gene matches: 9. The CDR3 is 15 amino acids. Germline V gives CDR1 PRHDT, CDR2 FYEKMQ (reference sequence). CDR3 nucleotide sequence: TGTGCCAGCAGCTTACTTCCGGGACAGCCTTCTGAAGCTTTCTTT. Translation: CASSLLPGQPSEAFF.